This is a list of T cell receptor beta chains from one sample in a study of technical replicates of blood from a handful of donors. Assay: immunoSEQ multiplex PCR; the TCRdb copy retains only in-frame clones and omits some. The table includes roughly 60,000 clones, approximately 90% detected once. The sequencing sample was made of PBMCs. The receptors derive from a human donor in good health. Some clones in this sample may be carry-over from other donors' samples. CDR3s leave out the opening cysteine and the closing phenylalanine or tryptophan. Fields, in order: V gene, J gene, CDR3 protein.

TRBV4-3	TRBJ1-4	ASSQDVGGTGGREKLF
TRBV4-1	TRBJ2-1	ASSQEGAGVLNEQF
TRBV19	TRBJ1-5	ASGLNSNQPQH
TRBV28	TRBJ2-5	ASSPGTRGETQY
TRBV9	TRBJ2-2	ASSGRLAGGPPDTGELF
TRBV7-2	TRBJ1-2	ASSPTQGMDGYT
TRBV30	TRBJ2-5	AWRLTGQETQY
TRBV21-1	TRBJ2-7	AKDGGQEVPEQY
TRBV29-1	TRBJ1-1	SGGQGNTEAF
TRBV11-2	TRBJ2-7	ASSRPGWSSSYEQY
TRBV30	TRBJ2-3	AWSTGLAGGDTQY
TRBV7-2	TRBJ2-1	ASSLGSNEQF
TRBV7-2	TRBJ2-7	ASSLAGTSGTYYEQY
TRBV19	TRBJ2-7	ASTGHQAGVYEQY
TRBV6-5	TRBJ2-7	ASTASGKDEQY
TRBV4-1	TRBJ1-6	ASSQSRGGDNSPLH
TRBV5-1	TRBJ2-7	ASSFLAGYPYEQY
TRBV19	TRBJ2-5	ASSPRTVGGETQY
TRBV30	TRBJ2-5	AWSRDTQETQY
TRBV5-4	TRBJ1-6	ASSGGQSSPLH
TRBV4-3	TRBJ2-2	ASSQDRGQTGELF
TRBV7-2	TRBJ2-6	ASSPRGAGSSGANVLT
TRBV4-2	TRBJ2-5	ASSQPGQQETQY
TRBV5-6	TRBJ2-6	ASSFNSGANVLT
TRBV2	TRBJ2-7	ASIGGWDSKTYEQY
TRBV30	TRBJ2-1	AWMERLAGNNEQF
TRBV2	TRBJ2-5	ASSESVAIPGTQY
TRBV5-1	TRBJ2-1	ASSLAGNYNEQF
TRBV27	TRBJ2-7	ASSVTGWYEQY
TRBV4-3	TRBJ1-3	ASSQDWRGSGNTIY
TRBV5-1	TRBJ2-3	ASSLGTGALDTQY
TRBV7-2	TRBJ2-7	ASSGTSGSYEQY
TRBV27	TRBJ1-1	ASSHRDREAEAF
TRBV19	TRBJ1-1	ASRRRGQGLNTEAF
TRBV29-1	TRBJ2-4	SGRQGNIQY
TRBV19	TRBJ1-1	ASRTNPTGYNTEAF
TRBV4-2	TRBJ2-1	ASSHPSGMSSYNEQF
TRBV27	TRBJ1-2	ASSLFITGTPTNYGYT
TRBV4-2	TRBJ1-5	ASSQDRGQPQH
TRBV5-1	TRBJ2-7	ASSVGTYEQY
TRBV7-6	TRBJ2-1	ASSPVGGGYNEQF
TRBV14	TRBJ1-3	ASSHGTRGNTIY
TRBV2	TRBJ2-3	ASKRSAGGPDTQY
TRBV7-5	TRBJ2-7	ARSSEEGRLPEQY
TRBV30	TRBJ1-1	AWSRPGQGAATEAF
TRBV5-1	TRBJ2-1	ASSPKDSYNEQF
TRBV18	TRBJ1-2	ASSQTQGYGYT
TRBV5-4	TRBJ2-3	ASSSASGRVTDTQY
TRBV7-8	TRBJ2-7	ASSPDLGGGRGEQY